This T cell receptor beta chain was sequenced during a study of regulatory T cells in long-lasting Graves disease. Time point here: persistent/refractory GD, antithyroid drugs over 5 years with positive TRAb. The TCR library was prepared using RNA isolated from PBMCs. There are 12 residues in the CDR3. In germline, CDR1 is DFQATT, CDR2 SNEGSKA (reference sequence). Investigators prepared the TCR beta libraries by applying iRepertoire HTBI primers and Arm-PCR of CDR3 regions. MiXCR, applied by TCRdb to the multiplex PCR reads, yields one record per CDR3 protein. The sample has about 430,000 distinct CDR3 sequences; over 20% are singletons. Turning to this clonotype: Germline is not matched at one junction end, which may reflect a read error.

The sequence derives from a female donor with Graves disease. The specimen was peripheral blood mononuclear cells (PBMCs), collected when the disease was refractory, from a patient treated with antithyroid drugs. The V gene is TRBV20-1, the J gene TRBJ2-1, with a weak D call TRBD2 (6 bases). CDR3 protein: CSARDIAAEQLF. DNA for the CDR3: TGCAGTGCTAGAGATATAGCGGCTGAGCAGCTCTTC.